The 6 T cell receptor beta chains reported below all come from one sample, sequenced in a study of blood T cell repertoires in COVID-19. Assay: immunoSEQ multiplex PCR; the TCRdb copy retains only in-frame clones and omits some. Of around 47,000 clones listed, 69% are singletons. Sequencing was performed on peripheral blood. These receptors were collected from a man older than 75 with acute or convalescent COVID-19.

This chain links TRBV7-2 with TRBJ2-7; weak D call: TRBD2 (6 bases). The CDR3 consists of 14 residues. Germline assignment: CDR1 SGHTA and CDR2 FQGNSA. V lost 5 bases to trimming and J lost 3 bases, with 14 bases between them. Here the CDR3 reads CASSLGLLDYEQYF. The DNA of the CDR3 is TGTGCCAGCAGCCTGGGACTCCTTGACTACGAGCAGTACTTC. The variable domain in full, with the rest retrieved from reference TRBV7-2 and TRBJ2-7, is GAGVSQSPSNKVTEKGKDVELRCDPISGHTALYWYRQSLGQGLEFLIYFQGNSAPDKSGLPSDRFSAERTGGSVSTLTIQRTQQEDSAVYLCASSLGLLDYEQYFGPGTRLTVT.

J is TRBJ1-3 and V is TRBV5-1; D unresolved. V shed 0 bases and J shed 0 bases, with 16 bases lying between them. CDR3 length: 18 amino acids. From germline, CDR1 is SGHRS and CDR2 YFSETQ. CDR3 DNA: TGCGCCAGCAGCTTGGCGGCGGGCCTAACTAGCTCTGGAAACACCATATATTTT. Translation gives CASSLAAGLTSSGNTIYF.

The chain recombines TRBV11-2 with TRBJ2-7; possible D gene TRBD1, 6 bases. V lost 6 bases and J lost 0, with 15 bases in between. Germline assignment: CDR1 SGHAT and CDR2 FQNNGV. There are 15 residues in the CDR3. CDR3 loop: CASRPNRVSSYEQYF. CDR3 coding DNA: TGTGCCAGCAGACCGAACAGGGTCAGCTCCTACGAGCAGTACTTC.

The chain is built from TRBV5-6 and TRBJ2-5; perhaps TRBD2 as D (5 bases). Trimming pared 0 bases from V and 6 bases from J, leaving 12 bases between. Per germline, CDR1 SGHDT and CDR2 YYEEEE. The CDR3 is 14 residues long. CDR3 residues: CASSLGGEGQTQYF. In nucleotides, the CDR3 is TGTGCCAGCAGCTTGGGGGGTGAGGGCCAGACCCAGTACTTC. The variable domain in full, with the rest retrieved from reference TRBV5-6 and TRBJ2-5, is DAGVTQSPTHLIKTRGQQVTLRCSPKSGHDTVSWYQQALGQGPQFIFQYYEEEERQRGNFPDRFSGHQFPNYSSELNVNALLLGDSALYLCASSLGGEGQTQYFGPGTRLLVL.

V is TRBV2 and J is TRBJ2-7; TRBD1 is a possible D gene (6 bases). Germline lookup yields CDR1 SNHLY and CDR2 FYNNEI. The CDR3 has 12 residues. V was trimmed by 7 bases and J by 4 bases, leaving 11 bases between them. In nucleotides, the CDR3 is TGTGCCAGCACTCCTCAGGGGTACGAGCAGTACTTC. This encodes CASTPQGYEQYF.

This chain links TRBV20-1 with TRBJ1-2; D uncertain. The germline gives CDR1 DFQATT, CDR2 SNEGSKA (reference sequence). There are 13 residues in the CDR3. V was shortened by 3 bases and J by 7 bases, with 15 bases between the two germline ends. The CDR3 DNA sequence: TGCAGTGCTAGTCGGTTGAGGTTGGGTGGCTACACCTTC. Translation gives CSASRLRLGGYTF.